This T cell receptor beta chain was observed in a study of blood T cell repertoires in COVID-19. About the study: From the United States, Italy and Spain came samples of acute and convalescent COVID-19. PBMCs, B-cell-depleted T cells, or T cells provided the cDNA or gDNA that made up the material.

Sequencing was performed with immunoSEQ multiplex PCR; in TCRdb, only in-frame clones are kept and a portion is missing. The table shows more than 85,000 clones, with around 87% occurring only once. Germline V gene lookup returns CDR1 SGHVS and CDR2 FQNEAQ. The CDR3 runs to 14 residues. Trimming removed 6 bases from V and 1 base from J; junction bases left unmatched: 4. This clone showed up just a few times. The source is a human donor in a cohort sampled during active COVID-19. The sequenced material came from peripheral blood. This chain links TRBV7-8 with TRBJ2-3; 7 bases align to TRBD2. CDR3 residues: CASRPRGGTDTQYF. CDR3 sequence (DNA): TGTGCCAGCAGGCCTCGGGGGGGCACAGATACGCAGTATTTT.